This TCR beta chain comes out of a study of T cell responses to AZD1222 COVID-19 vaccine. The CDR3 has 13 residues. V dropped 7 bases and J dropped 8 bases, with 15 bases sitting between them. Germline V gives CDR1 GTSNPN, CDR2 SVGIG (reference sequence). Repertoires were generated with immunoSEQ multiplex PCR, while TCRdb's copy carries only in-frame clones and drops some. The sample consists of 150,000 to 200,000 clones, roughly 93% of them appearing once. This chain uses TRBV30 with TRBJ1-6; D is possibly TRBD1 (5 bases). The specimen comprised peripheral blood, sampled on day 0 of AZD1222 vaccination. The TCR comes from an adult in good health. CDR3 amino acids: CAFTRDGDSPLHF. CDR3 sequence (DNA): TGTGCCTTTACCCGGGACGGAGATTCACCCCTCCACTTT.